This T cell receptor (beta chain) was retrieved from a study of vaccination and CD4 T cells after COVID-19. Study-level information: The post-COVID samples were taken a median approximately 3.5 months after diagnosis, anywhere from 35 to 161. Study-level results: Early post-infection timepoints were not included, and relatively few convalescent patients were studied.

On this clonotype: Antigen: not known.

Treatment meaning: approximately nine-day PBMC culture with coronavirus spike peptide pools or control peptides (ViraFEST assay). Prior to the COVID-19 pandemic (2011-2018), the unexposed donor's CD4+ T cells were collected. From the approximately ten-day cultures, CD4+ T cells were isolated by negative selection. The Oncomine TCR Beta short-read assay was what sequenced the DNA obtained from cultured CD4+ T cells. Using the QIAamp micro DNA kit, genomic DNA was extracted from the CD4+ T cells that had been cultured. TCRdb redid the calling of the PCR reads with MiXCR, one entry per CDR3 protein. The sample consists of nearly 4,500 distinct CDR3 sequences, about 60% of them appearing once. CDR1 and CDR2 (germline): SNHLY, FYNNEI. V was trimmed by 2 bases and J by 11 bases, leaving 15 bases between them. There are 13 residues in the CDR3.

The TCR comes from a human donor in good health. The sequencing input was CD4+ T cells from blood, cultured in vitro. The chain links TRBV2 to TRBJ1-1; D may be TRBD1 (6 bases). CDR3 in amino acids: CASSERGGTPAFF. The CDR3 region has the DNA TGTGCCAGCAGTGAACGGGGGGGGACACCGGCTTTCTTT.